Following are 4 T cell receptor beta chains from one sample sequenced in a study of identical twins. TCRdb analysed the 5' RACE reads with MiXCR anew, one entry per CDR3 protein. This sample yields around 1.7 million distinct CDR3 sequences, of which less than 35% are seen a single time; around 0.3% belongs to the top ten. Source material: cord blood. Receptor source: a newborn girl in good health.

This rearrangement joins TRBV20-1 to TRBJ1-2; D gene uncertain. The V gene lost 6 bases and the J gene lost 2 bases, with 16 bases spanning the gap. The CDR3 is 14 amino acids. CDR1 and CDR2 (germline): DFQATT, SNEGSKA (reference sequence). CDR3 bases: TGCAGTGCAAAAAGCGGACTCCTCAACTATGGCTACACCTTC. Protein sequence: CSAKSGLLNYGYTF.

The chain has TRBV21-1 and TRBJ1-2; the listed D gene, TRBD1, was not tested against the DNA. TRBV21-1 counts as a pseudogene. CDR3 length equals 14 residues. The CDR3 DNA reads as TGTGCCAGCAGCACCCGACAGGGGGCGAGCGGCTACACCTTC. Translated: CASSTRQGASGYTF.

This clonotype has only a few counts. The gene calls are TRBV28 and TRBJ1-6; D is undetermined. Germline V gene data show CDR1 as MDHEN and CDR2 as SYDVKM. V was pared by 6 bases and J by 7 bases, with 13 bases between. CDR3 length equals 14 residues. CDR3: CASSRFGRNSPLHF. DNA of the CDR3: TGTGCCAGCAGCCGCTTTGGGAGAAATTCACCCCTCCACTTT.

The V call is TRBV30, the J call TRBJ2-1; a weak D match, TRBD1 (6 bases). This CDR3 comprises 13 residues. The germline V and J ends were trimmed by 3 bases and 3 bases, with 9 bases remaining between them. Germline CDR1 reads GTSNPN; CDR2 reads SVGIG (reference sequence). DNA for the CDR3: TGTGCCTGGAGCCGGGACAACTACAATGAGCAGTTCTTC. Residues: CAWSRDNYNEQFF.